This T cell receptor beta chain originates from a study of cytomegalovirus exposure and HLA in healthy donors. The study ran its PCR with 60 Vbeta and 13 Jbeta primers. Clones were read by immunoSEQ multiplex PCR, and TCRdb kept only the in-frame ones, dropping some. The table records around 130,000 clones, roughly 88% of them present only once. Comment on this clone: The sample contains more than one DNA sequence encoding this CDR3.

This clonotype originated in a boy under 18 in good health and CMV-seronegative. Sequencing used PBMCs.

Here the CDR3 reads CASSSPTTGATEAFF. The CDR3 nucleotides are TGCGCCAGCAGTAGTCCCACTACAGGCGCCACTGAAGCTTTCTTT. The chain uses TRBV4-1 and TRBJ1-1; perhaps TRBD1 as D (5 bases). The CDR3 runs to 15 residues. V was shortened by 6 bases and J by 4 bases, with 18 bases between the two germline ends. Germline CDR1 reads MGHRA; CDR2 reads YSYEKL.